Shown below are 9 T cell receptor beta chains from a single sample sequenced in a study of T-cell memory formation after mild COVID-19. TCRdb reanalysed the 5' RACE reads using MiXCR and keeps one entry per CDR3 protein. This sample carries tens of thousands of distinct CDR3 sequences, 21% of them seen once, and the ten largest clones take approximately 1.4%. What was sequenced was PBMCs or a T cell subset sorted from them (not recorded which). The receptors here all came from an adult who had mild COVID-19 (a few samples of this study predate the infection). Cell type and time point are not known.

At least ten counts were recorded for this clonotype. The chain joins TRBV12-3 or TRBV12-4 to TRBJ2-1; D unclear. CDR3 size: 11 residues. Trimming cost V 4 bases and J 7 bases, with 5 bases left between them. The CDR3 spells CASSSFNEQFF. CDR3 DNA sequence: TGTGCCAGCAGTTCCTTTAATGAGCAGTTCTTC.

This clonotype has at least ten counts. This chain joins TRBV5-1 and TRBJ2-5, with 9 bases aligning to TRBD1. V was pared by 7 bases and J by 2 bases, with 6 bases of the junction left unmatched. The V gene's germline CDR1 is SGHRS and CDR2 YFSETQ. The CDR3 has 14 amino acids. CDR3 in amino acids: CASRTGTGQETQYF. The CDR3 DNA sequence: TGCGCCAGCCGAACCGGGACAGGGCAAGAGACCCAGTACTTC.

By its share, this clonotype is medium-sized. This chain uses TRBV5-1 with TRBJ2-5; D ambiguous. This CDR3 is 15 amino acids long. The V end was cut by 4 bases, the J end by 2 bases, with 15 bases between. Germline values: CDR1 SGHRS, CDR2 YFSETQ. The CDR3 DNA reads TGCGCCAGCAGCCCCGAGGTTGGCTCGCAAGAGACCCAGTACTTC. Translating gives CASSPEVGSQETQYF. The variable domain in full, with the rest retrieved from reference TRBV5-1 and TRBJ2-5, is KAGVTQTPRYLIKTRGQQVTLSCSPISGHRSVSWYQQTPGQGLQFLFEYFSETQRNKGNFPGRFSGRQFSNSRSEMNVSTLELGDSALYLCASSPEVGSQETQYFGPGTRLLVL.

This clonotype came up many times. The chain recombines TRBV25-1 with TRBJ2-5; D is undetermined. The V end was cut by 4 bases, the J end by 5 bases, with 14 bases between. The CDR3 consists of 14 residues. Germline CDR1 MGHDK, CDR2 SYGVNS. CDR3 in amino acids: CASSGTAPMETQYF. CDR3 DNA: TGTGCCAGCAGTGGAACAGCCCCCATGGAGACCCAGTACTTC.

There are many counts of this clonotype. The chain uses TRBV6-6 and TRBJ1-1; D is uncertain. Trimming left V 6 bases short and J 0 bases short, with 11 bases between. CDR3 length: 14 amino acids. Germline CDR1 is MNHNY and CDR2 is SVGAGI (reference sequence). In DNA form, the CDR3 reads TGTGCCAGCAGCCAAACCCAGGTGAACACTGAAGCTTTCTTT. Translation gives CASSQTQVNTEAFF.

This clonotype showed up many times. The chain employs TRBV7-2 and TRBJ1-1; no reliable D call. Germline V lookup: CDR1 SGHTA, CDR2 FQGNSA. V was shortened by 5 bases and J by 2 bases, with 6 bases between the two germline ends. The CDR3 is made up of 12 amino acids. CDR3 DNA sequence: TGTGCCAGCAGCGATCCTAACACTGAAGCTTTCTTT. Translation: CASSDPNTEAFF.

This chain links TRBV19 with TRBJ2-3; D gene uncertain. The germline CDR1 and CDR2 sequences are LNHDA and SQIVND (reference sequence). CDR3 length equals 15 residues. Trimming left V 2 bases short and J 6 bases short, with 15 bases between. CDR3 loop: CASSIRIRDLDTQYF. DNA of the CDR3: TGTGCCAGTAGTATACGGATTCGCGATTTGGATACGCAGTATTTT.

The chain has TRBV5-5 and TRBJ1-5; a weak D match, TRBD1 (5 bases). Germline lookup yields CDR1 SGHKS and CDR2 YYEKEE (reference sequence). The CDR3 has 17 residues. Deletions cut 4 bases from V and 2 bases from J, with 19 bases between. DNA of the CDR3: TGTGCCAGCAGCCCTGGGACGTCGGCGGTGGGCAATCAGCCCCAGCATTTT. Encoded protein: CASSPGTSAVGNQPQHF.

The chain is built from TRBV7-6 and TRBJ1-6; D is perhaps TRBD1 (6 bases). Germline CDR1 and CDR2: SGHVS and FNYEAQ. The CDR3 runs to 15 residues. The V gene lost 7 bases and the J gene lost 8 bases, with 18 bases spanning the gap. The CDR3 nucleotides read TGTGCCAGCACCTCCCTCGGACAGCGTTATTCACCCCTCCACTTT. Translated, it gives CASTSLGQRYSPLHF.